The 8 T cell receptor beta chains below come from one sample, sequenced in a study of blood T cell repertoires in COVID-19. Profiled with immunoSEQ multiplex PCR; TCRdb holds only in-frame clones, not every one. This sample has 26,000 or so clones, with around 67% found just once. Input material: peripheral blood. These receptors were obtained from a man aged 60 to 75 with active or convalescent COVID-19.

This chain joins TRBV7-9 and TRBJ1-1, with D unresolved. Looked up from germline, CDR1 is SEHNR and CDR2 is FQNEAQ (reference sequence). The CDR3 spans 15 residues. V was pared by 1 base and J by 6 bases, with 15 bases between. The CDR3 coding sequence is TGTGCCAGCAGCTTAGTTGCGGGCCTAGGACCTGAAGCTTTCTTT. Encoded protein: CASSLVAGLGPEAFF.

The gene calls are TRBV3-1 (or the pseudogene TRBV3-2) and TRBJ2-5; TRBD2 matches at 12 bases. The junction had 7 bases not matched to a gene; V was cut back by 1 base and J by 10 bases. Germline loops: CDR1 LGHDT, CDR2 YNNKEL (reference sequence). The CDR3 runs 15 residues. The DNA for the CDR3 is TGTGCCAGCAGCCAAGCAGGACTAGCGGGACGGGGCCAGTACTTC. Encoded protein: CASSQAGLAGRGQYF.

Concerning this clone: Sequence at one end of the junction differs from germline and may be a read error. The chain recombines TRBV7-7 with TRBJ2-2; TRBD1 aligns across 12 bases. CDR3 length equals 15 residues. CDR1 and CDR2 from the germline V gene are SSHAT and FNYEAQ (reference sequence). The DNA for the CDR3 is TGTGCTAGCAGCTTGGGGACAGGGGGCTCCGGGGAGCTGTTTTTT. Its protein product is CASSLGTGGSGELFF.

The chain carries TRBV3-1 (or the pseudogene TRBV3-2) and TRBJ2-6, with D tentatively TRBD2 (5 bases). CDR1 and CDR2 (germline): LGHDT, YNNKEL (reference sequence). V lost 0 bases, J lost 0 bases, and 12 bases lay in between. The CDR3 totals 18 residues. The CDR3 nucleotides read TGTGCCAGCAGCCAAGAAACTTTAGCGCTCTCTGGGGCCAACGTCCTGACTTTC. The encoded protein is CASSQETLALSGANVLTF.

The chain has TRBV7-2 and TRBJ1-1, with TRBD1 matching over 9 bases. V lost 5 bases and J lost 10; bases outside the gene matches: 8. The germline V gene encodes CDR1 SGHTA and CDR2 FQGNSA. The CDR3 consists of 13 residues. In DNA, the CDR3 is TGTGCCAGCAGCCTATACAGACAGGGGGTAGCTTTCTTT. As protein: CASSLYRQGVAFF.

This clone came up once. Its ends do not fully match the called genes, so a read error is possible. The J gene is TRBJ1-2, the V gene TRBV5-1, with TRBD1 matching over 8 bases. From germline, CDR1 is SGHRS and CDR2 YFSETQ. This CDR3 is 14 amino acids long. CDR3 DNA sequence: TGCGCCAGCAGCTTGTCCGGGACAGGCGGGGGCTACATCTTC. Protein: CASSLSGTGGGYIF.

This clone was detected only a few times. This chain connects TRBV6-4 to TRBJ1-6; D may be TRBD1 (6 bases). Germline V lookup: CDR1 MRHNA, CDR2 SNTAGT. Trimming removed 2 bases from V and 9 bases from J, with 8 bases in between. This CDR3 region has 13 residues. CDR3 amino acids: CASSDRGGSPLHF. The CDR3 DNA sequence: TGTGCCAGCAGTGACAGGGGGGGTTCACCCCTCCACTTT.

This chain uses TRBV27 with TRBJ2-5; D is possibly TRBD2 (7 bases). The V end lost 2 bases, the J end lost 5 bases, and 9 bases lay between the germline ends. The germline gives CDR1 MNHEY, CDR2 SMNVEV (reference sequence). This CDR3 contains 13 residues. CDR3 coding DNA: TGTGCCAGCAGTTTAGGGGGGGCCGAGACCCAGTACTTC. Amino acid sequence: CASSLGGAETQYF.